This TCR beta chain was captured by sequencing in a study of shared clonotypes between healthy human individuals. General study findings and limits: Incompleteness in sorted-subset sequencing, despite large depth, was shown by rarefaction.

CD4+ cells were split into CD45RA+ naive and CD45RA-negative memory subsets. Concerning this clone itself: What it recognizes is unknown.

The V end lost 3 bases, the J end lost 2 bases, and 8 bases lay between the germline ends. Germline CDR1 is SGHTA and CDR2 is FQGNSA. This CDR3 is 14 amino acids long. Profiling relied on immunoSEQ multiplex PCR, and the TCRdb table lists in-frame clones only, not all of them. The sample records about 360,000 clones, around 67% being singletons. The source material was memory CD4+ T cells sorted from blood. The subset denotes: CD45RA-negative fraction. The source is a man aged 25 to 45 in good health. The rearrangement links TRBV7-2 to TRBJ2-4, with D possibly TRBD2 on 6 matching bases. CDR3 sequence: CASSFRDSKNIQYF. The CDR3, as DNA: TGTGCCAGCAGCTTCCGGGACTCCAAAAACATTCAGTACTTC.